This TCR beta chain was recovered during a study of Ad26.COV2.S vaccination and SARS-CoV-2 variants. As to this clone: Its antigen is still unknown.

The V and J ends lost 2 bases and 8 bases respectively, with 18 bases between them. The CDR3 runs to 15 residues. Germline loops: CDR1 SEHNR, CDR2 FQNEAQ (reference sequence). Study-level points and caveats: The study found similar non-spike TCR breadth in vaccine and placebo recipients. It was vaccine recipients, not placebo recipients, who had the higher spike-specific TCR breadth.

Documented treatment: around 19 received Ad26.COV2.S at low or high dose, single or two shots; 5 received placebo; per-sample allocation not given. The investigators took samples on day 63 after the first vaccine or placebo injection. An adult aged 18-55 years in Boston served as the donor. This vaccine is an Ad26 vector that expresses the Wuhan-strain SARS-CoV-2 spike. Sequencing used immunoSEQ multiplex PCR; TCRdb keeps in-frame clones, though not all of them. The data show approximately 480,000 clones, around 85% seen once. The clonotype was recovered from a person aged 18-60 years who received the Ad26.COV2.S COVID-19 vaccine or a placebo. The input for sequencing was peripheral blood, taken in a trial of Ad26.COV2.S vaccine versus placebo. The chain has TRBV7-9 and TRBJ1-2, with no clear D. CDR3 nucleotides: TGTGCCAGCAGCTTAACGTTTGGAGGGATTCAAGGCTACACCTTC. It is translated as CASSLTFGGIQGYTF. Combining the CDR3 with reference TRBV7-9 and TRBJ1-2 gives the whole variable domain DTGVSQNPRHKITKRGQNVTFRCDPISEHNRLYWYRQTLGQGPEFLTYFQNEAQLEKSRLLSDRFSAERPKGSFSTLEIQRTEQGDSAMYLCASSLTFGGIQGYTFGSGTRLTVV.